The 25 T cell receptor beta chains below were found in one sample sequenced in a study of CD8 T cells in ankylosing spondylitis. Notes on the study in general: Ankylosing spondylitis blood appeared to carry a characteristic TCR beta motif of roughly 8 highly homologous variants.

Their antigens are not known. TCRdb called the 5' RACE reads again in MiXCR, with one record for every CDR3 protein. Altogether roughly 700,000 distinct CDR3 sequences are present, roughly 20% being singletons, with the ten largest covering around 19%. The sample consisted of blood, either unsorted or a sorted T cell fraction (not recorded which). The receptors here all came from a male donor with ankylosing spondylitis.

The chain uses TRBV29-1 and TRBJ2-1; 9 bases agree with TRBD2. The CDR3 runs 15 residues. Losses at the gene ends were 1 base for V and 3 bases for J; bases not matched to a gene: 4. From germline, CDR1 is SQVTM and CDR2 ANQGSEA. The chain's CDR3 is CSVEGGTSFYNEQFF. The CDR3 region has the DNA TGCAGCGTTGAAGGGGGGACTAGCTTCTACAATGAGCAGTTCTTC.

This clonotype was counted only a few times. The J gene is TRBJ2-2, the V gene TRBV20-1, with 9 bases matching TRBD2. The CDR3 loop spans 15 amino acids. Trimming at V came to 1 base and at J to 1 base, leaving 1 base not matched to a gene. Germline-derived CDR1 and CDR2 are DFQATT and SNEGSKA (reference sequence). The CDR3 here is CSARVSGGNTGELFF. The CDR3 nucleotides are TGCAGTGCTAGAGTTAGCGGGGGGAACACCGGGGAGCTGTTTTTT.

The chain employs TRBV20-1 and TRBJ2-3; D possibly corresponds to TRBD2 (5 bases). The CDR3 has 14 amino acids. The germline V gene encodes CDR1 DFQATT and CDR2 SNEGSKA (reference sequence). The germline V and J ends were trimmed by 6 bases and 0 bases, with 13 bases remaining between them. The CDR3 nucleotides are TGCAGTGCGTCCATACGACTAAGCACAGATACGCAGTATTTT. Protein sequence: CSASIRLSTDTQYF.

This clonotype showed up just a few times. This rearrangement joins TRBV5-1 to TRBJ2-1; perhaps D is TRBD1 or TRBD2 (6 bases each). Per germline, CDR1 SGHRS and CDR2 YFSETQ. The CDR3 contains 17 residues. Trimming left V 4 bases short and J 5 bases short, with 22 bases between. The DNA for the CDR3 is TGCGCCAGCAGCGGAGGGGGAAACCGGGACGTCGACAATGAGCAGTTCTTC. This translates into CASSGGGNRDVDNEQFF.

This clonotype was detected a few times. This chain joins TRBV12-3 or TRBV12-4 and TRBJ2-1, with 10 bases lining up with TRBD2. V dropped 3 bases and J dropped 8; count of bases not matched to a gene: 16. The CDR3 runs to 18 residues. The DNA for the CDR3 is TGTGCCAGCAGTTTGGGAGGAGTGGAGCGGGAGGGCCGCTATGAGCAGTTCTTC. This gives the protein CASSLGGVEREGRYEQFF.

The V and J genes are TRBV28 and TRBJ2-1; 9 bases line up with TRBD2. There are 16 residues in the CDR3. The junction had 7 bases not matched to a gene; V was cut back by 3 bases and J by 4 bases. Looked up from germline, CDR1 is MDHEN and CDR2 is SYDVKM. The CDR3 nucleotides are TGTGCCAGCAGTTTGTTTGCGGGAGGGGCTTACAATGAGCAGTTCTTC. Translating gives CASSLFAGGAYNEQFF.

The rearrangement uses TRBV18 and TRBJ2-7, with 7 bases aligning to TRBD1. This CDR3 is built from 16 residues. V gave up 3 bases and J gave up 4 bases; unmatched junction bases: 12. The germline CDR1 and CDR2 sequences are KGHSH and LQKENI. The CDR3 loop reads CASSPTGTVDEYEQYF. CDR3 sequence (DNA): TGTGCCAGCTCACCGACCGGGACAGTGGATGAGTACGAGCAGTACTTC.

This clonotype turned up a few times. V and J are TRBV12-3 or TRBV12-4 and TRBJ2-1; tentatively, D is TRBD1 (6 bases). CDR3 size: 15 residues. V was shortened by 5 bases and J by 3 bases, with 14 bases between the two germline ends. CDR3 in DNA: TGTGCCAGCAGTCCACCGGGGACACACTACAATGAGCAGTTCTTC. This translates into CASSPPGTHYNEQFF.

The chain joins TRBV7-7 to TRBJ2-2; 9 nucleotides agree with TRBD1. The CDR3 sequence is 16 residues long. Per the germline V gene, CDR1 is SSHAT and CDR2 is FNYEAQ (reference sequence). J lost 0 bases, V lost 5 bases, and 4 bases had no gene match. CDR3 coding DNA: TGTGCCAGCAGCACCAGACAGGGGGCGAACACCGGGGAGCTGTTTTTT. Amino acid sequence: CASSTRQGANTGELFF. Based on the CDR3 plus reference TRBV7-7 and TRBJ2-2, the full variable domain is GAGVSQSPRYKVTKRGQDVTLRCDPISSHATLYWYQQALGQGPEFLTYFNYEAQPDKSGLPSDRFSAERPEGSISTLTIQRTEQRDSAMYRCASSTRQGANTGELFFGEGSRLTVL.

The chain links TRBV28 to TRBJ1-5; 8 bases line up with TRBD1. CDR1 and CDR2 from the germline V gene are MDHEN and SYDVKM. V shed 7 bases, J shed 3 bases, and the junction held 11 bases outside the gene matches. The CDR3 runs to 16 residues. The CDR3 DNA reads TGTGCCAGCACTCCCAGACAGGGGTCGATCAATCAGCCCCAGCATTTT. Residues: CASTPRQGSINQPQHF.

This clonotype was counted between two and nine times. The chain uses TRBV3-1 and TRBJ2-1; tentative D call: TRBD2 (6 bases). The germline V gene has CDR1 LGHDT and CDR2 YNNKEL (reference sequence). V was shortened by 2 bases and J by 3 bases, with 11 bases between the two germline ends. The CDR3 has 15 residues. CDR3 DNA sequence: TGTGCCAGCAGCCAACAACTAGCAGGCTACAATGAGCAGTTCTTC. It specifies CASSQQLAGYNEQFF.

The V gene is TRBV6-5, the J gene TRBJ2-7; TRBD2 agrees at 8 bases. The trim removed 0 bases at V and 4 bases at J, leaving 8 bases unmatched. CDR1 and CDR2 (germline): MNHEY, SVGAGI. The CDR3 is 16 amino acids. The DNA for the CDR3 is TGTGCCAGCAGTTACTCATTGCGGGAGGCACGATACGAGCAGTACTTC. Translated, it gives CASSYSLREARYEQYF.

The table lists this clonotype with a few counts. This rearrangement joins TRBV10-3 to TRBJ1-5, with no clear D. Per germline, CDR1 ENHRY and CDR2 SYGVKD. This CDR3 region has 13 residues. Trimming removed 7 bases at V and 9 bases at J, with 16 bases between. The CDR3 coding sequence is TGTGCCATCACCGACCGAGCGGGTGGGCCCCAGCATTTT. Translation gives CAITDRAGGPQHF.

CDR3 sequence: CASTVGLAGGRAYNEQFF. The CDR3, as DNA: TGTGCCAGCACCGTGGGACTAGCGGGAGGACGAGCCTACAATGAGCAGTTCTTC. The chain has TRBV12-3 or TRBV12-4 and TRBJ2-1, with TRBD2 matching over 15 bases. Trimming removed 7 bases from V and 2 bases from J; junction bases left unmatched: 9. This CDR3 is built from 18 residues.

The chain uses TRBV12-3 or TRBV12-4 and TRBJ2-7, with D unclear. The CDR3 consists of 13 residues. Trimming left V 0 bases short and J 2 bases short, with 5 bases between. The CDR3 is CASSLAQTYEQYF. The CDR3 region has the DNA TGTGCCAGCAGTTTAGCACAGACCTACGAGCAGTACTTC.

There are many counts of this clonotype. In nucleotides, the CDR3 is TGTGCCAGCAGTTTACTTAGCACAGATACGCAGTATTTT. As protein: CASSLLSTDTQYF. The chain links TRBV27 to TRBJ2-3; no clear D. V was shortened by 2 bases and J by 0 bases, with 3 bases between the two germline ends. This CDR3 contains 13 residues. From germline, CDR1 is MNHEY and CDR2 SMNVEV (reference sequence).

In its sample, this clonotype was seen a few times. The V call is TRBV6-1, the J call TRBJ1-2; tentatively, D is TRBD1 (5 bases). The CDR3 loop spans 15 amino acids. The germline gives CDR1 MNHNS, CDR2 SASEGT. V dropped 10 bases and J dropped 4 bases, with 22 bases sitting between them. CDR3 region: CATQTATRGSYGYTF. CDR3 bases: TGTGCCACCCAGACGGCAACTAGGGGCTCCTATGGCTACACCTTC.

The chain carries TRBV18 and TRBJ2-7, with 9 bases identical to TRBD1. V shed 6 bases and J 5 bases; nucleotides not matched to a gene: 14. CDR1 is KGHSH, CDR2 LQKENI, per germline. The CDR3 is made up of 16 amino acids. CDR3: CASSPIGGTGIHEQYF. The CDR3 DNA sequence: TGTGCCAGCTCCCCGATTGGTGGGACAGGGATCCACGAGCAGTACTTC.

This clonotype has a handful of counts. The chain is built from TRBV20-1 and TRBJ1-3; D remains unclear. This CDR3 contains 12 residues. V gave up 7 bases and J gave up 5 bases, with 12 bases separating them. CDR1 is DFQATT, CDR2 SNEGSKA, per germline (reference sequence). This chain's CDR3 is CSVPGGRNTIYF. The CDR3 nucleotides read TGCAGTGTCCCCGGCGGCAGAAACACCATATATTTT.

The chain employs TRBV24-1 and TRBJ2-1; TRBD1 is a possible D gene (6 bases). This CDR3 spans 16 amino acids. Germline V CDR1 and CDR2: KGHDR, SFDVKD. The ends were cut back, 4 bases at V and 0 bases at J, with 12 bases in the middle. The CDR3 nucleotides read TGTGCCACCAGTGACCCTGACAGGACCTCCTACAATGAGCAGTTCTTC. This translates into CATSDPDRTSYNEQFF.

This clonotype was recorded a few times. The gene calls are TRBV29-1 and TRBJ2-2, with D possibly TRBD1 on 6 matching bases. The germline gives CDR1 SQVTM, CDR2 ANQGSEA. This CDR3 has 14 amino acids. The V gene lost 3 bases and the J gene lost 0 bases, with 8 bases spanning the gap. The CDR3 region has the DNA TGCAGCGTTGAGGGACAAACGAACACCGGGGAGCTGTTTTTT. This sequence encodes CSVEGQTNTGELFF.

J is TRBJ2-7 and V is TRBV28; D may be TRBD1 (5 bases). The V and J ends lost 4 bases and 0 bases respectively, with 10 bases between them. This CDR3 is built from 14 residues. Looked up from germline, CDR1 is MDHEN and CDR2 is SYDVKM. DNA of the CDR3: TGTGCCAGCAGTTCGACAGATTTCTCCTACGAGCAGTACTTC. Residues: CASSSTDFSYEQYF.

The sample holds a few counts of this clonotype. The genes are TRBV2 and TRBJ1-4, with 7 bases that match TRBD1. Looked up from germline, CDR1 is SNHLY and CDR2 is FYNNEI. The J segment lost 7 bases and the V segment lost 5 bases, leaving 10 bases of the junction unmatched. This CDR3 has 15 residues. The CDR3 DNA sequence: TGTGCCAGCAGTTCTGGATCAGGGGGTGGTGAAAAACTGTTTTTT. This gives the protein CASSSGSGGGEKLFF.

This chain joins TRBV12-3 or TRBV12-4 and TRBJ2-5; TRBD2 matches at 13 bases. The CDR3 contains 16 residues. The V segment lost 7 bases and the J segment 2 bases; nucleotides outside the gene matches: 7. In DNA form, the CDR3 reads TGTGCCAGCATCCTAGGGACTAGCGGGGCTCAAGAGACCCAGTACTTC. This codes for CASILGTSGAQETQYF.

The chain is built from TRBV6-2 or TRBV6-3 and TRBJ2-7, with TRBD2 matching 8 bases. The CDR3 spans 16 residues. Per germline, CDR1 MNHEY and CDR2 SVGEGT. After removal of 6 bases from V and 3 bases from J, the junction contained 13 bases not matched to a gene. CDR3 in amino acids: CASSQRPSGPFYEQYF. As DNA, the CDR3 is TGTGCCAGCAGCCAGCGCCCTAGCGGGCCGTTCTACGAGCAGTACTTC.